This record looks at one T cell receptor (beta chain) sequence and its context. Its antigen is not identified. Using its own MiXCR run on the reads, TCRdb lists one record per CDR3 protein. The repertoire consists of 600,000 to 700,000 distinct CDR3 sequences, with around 35% occurring once and the leading ten covering around a sixth. This CDR3 contains 14 residues. V gave up 5 bases and J gave up 8 bases, with 16 bases separating them. CDR1 is SGHVS and CDR2 is FNYEAQ in the germline V gene. The sample originates from a study of T cell repertoires in cytomegalovirus infection. This material consisted of cultured PBMCs, taken from culture after CMV antigen stimulation. This TCR was sampled from a human donor in good health (CMV status not recorded). Some clones in this sample may be carry-over from other donors' samples. This chain uses TRBV7-6 with TRBJ2-1, with D hard to call. The CDR3 nucleotides are TGTGCCAGCAGCCGTCCGTCCAGGCTGGATGAGCAGTTCTTC. Its translation: CASSRPSRLDEQFF.